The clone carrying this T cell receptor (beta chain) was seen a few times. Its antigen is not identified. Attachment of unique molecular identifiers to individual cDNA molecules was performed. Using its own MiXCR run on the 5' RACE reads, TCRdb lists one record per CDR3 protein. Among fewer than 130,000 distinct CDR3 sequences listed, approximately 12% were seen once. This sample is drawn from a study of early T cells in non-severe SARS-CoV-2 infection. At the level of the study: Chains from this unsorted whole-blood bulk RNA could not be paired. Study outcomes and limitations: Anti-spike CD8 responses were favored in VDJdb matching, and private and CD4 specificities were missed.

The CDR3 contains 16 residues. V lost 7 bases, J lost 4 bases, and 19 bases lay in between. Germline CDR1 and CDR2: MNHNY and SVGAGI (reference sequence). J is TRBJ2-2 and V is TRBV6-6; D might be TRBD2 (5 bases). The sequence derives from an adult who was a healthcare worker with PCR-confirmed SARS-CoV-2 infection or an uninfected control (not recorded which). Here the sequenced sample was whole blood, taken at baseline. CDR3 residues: CASIPTGREITGELFF. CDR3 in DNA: TGTGCCAGCATACCTACTGGACGGGAAATCACCGGGGAGCTGTTTTTT.